These 15 T cell receptor beta chains share one sample of origin, sequenced in a study of chemoradiotherapy in HPV16-positive cancers. TCRdb's table, derived via immunoSEQ multiplex PCR, lists solely in-frame clones and lacks some. The repertoire includes roughly 16,000 clones, more than 85% of them detected once, and roughly 14% sits in the top ten. The sample here was blood, taken from a patient who underwent chemoradiotherapy. The receptors come from a human donor with HPV-associated anogenital cancer.

The V and J genes are TRBV30 and TRBJ1-6; no clear D gene. The CDR3 spans 16 residues. Trimming removed 0 bases at V and 7 bases at J, with 16 bases between. Germline V lookup: CDR1 GTSNPN, CDR2 SVGIG (reference sequence). The CDR3 nucleotides are TGTGCCTGGAGTGTTTTATCGGGCAGGAGAAATTCACCCCTCCACTTT. Its translation: CAWSVLSGRRNSPLHF. The variable domain in full, completed from reference TRBV30 and TRBJ1-6, reads SQTIHQWPATLVQPVGSPLSLECTVEGTSNPNLYWYRQAAGRGLQLLFYSVGIGQISSEVPQNLSASRPQDRQFILSSKKLLLSDSGFYLCAWSVLSGRRNSPLHFGNGTRLTVT.

This chain links TRBV19 with TRBJ1-1; D is undetermined. This CDR3 has 13 amino acids. The V end lost 6 bases, the J end lost 7 bases, and 15 bases lay between the germline ends. Germline lookup yields CDR1 LNHDA and CDR2 SQIVND (reference sequence). This CDR3 reads CASSFPNSLEAFF. The CDR3 nucleotides read TGTGCCAGTAGCTTTCCTAACAGCCTTGAAGCTTTCTTT.

This sequence joins TRBV18 and TRBJ2-5, with no clear D. The germline V and J ends were trimmed by 3 bases and 0 bases, with 14 bases remaining between them. The CDR3 contains 16 residues. Germline CDR1 and CDR2: KGHSH and LQKENI. In DNA, the CDR3 is TGTGCCAGCTCACCGGTAGGCACGGAATACCAAGAGACCCAGTACTTC. Translated: CASSPVGTEYQETQYF.

V is TRBV5-1 and J is TRBJ2-3; D is uncertain. The CDR3 runs to 11 residues. From germline, CDR1 is SGHRS and CDR2 YFSETQ. V dropped 0 bases and J dropped 5 bases, with 1 base sitting between them. The CDR3 DNA sequence: TGCGCCAGCAGCTTGGAAGATACGCAGTATTTT. This sequence encodes CASSLEDTQYF. The variable domain in full, completed from reference TRBV5-1 and TRBJ2-3, reads KAGVTQTPRYLIKTRGQQVTLSCSPISGHRSVSWYQQTPGQGLQFLFEYFSETQRNKGNFPGRFSGRQFSNSRSEMNVSTLELGDSALYLCASSLEDTQYFGPGTRLTVL.

V is TRBV18 and J is TRBJ1-3; no definite D call. Trimming removed 3 bases from V and 0 bases from J, with 6 bases in between. The CDR3 consists of 14 residues. Germline values: CDR1 KGHSH, CDR2 LQKENI. CDR3 bases: TGTGCCAGCTCACCTGTGGGCTCTGGAAACACCATATATTTT. This gives the protein CASSPVGSGNTIYF.

This clone was counted once. The chain combines TRBV6-5 with TRBJ2-5; the D gene is possibly TRBD1 (6 bases). Germline V gene lookup returns CDR1 MNHEY and CDR2 SVGAGI. The CDR3 is 15 amino acids. The germline V and J ends were trimmed by 1 base and 2 bases, with 11 bases remaining between them. CDR3 in DNA: TGTGCCAGCAGTTACTTCGGACAGCCGCAAGAGACCCAGTACTTC. Encoded protein: CASSYFGQPQETQYF.

This clone was seen only a few times. It is likely a read error, because the conserved phenylalanine at the end of the CDR3 is missing. The CDR3 DNA is TGTGCCTGGAGCCCCCTCTCCACACGGGGTGAAAAACTGTTTCTT. The encoded protein is CAWSPLSTRGEKLFL. This chain links TRBV30 with TRBJ1-4, with no clear D. The CDR3 spans 15 residues. Germline V gives CDR1 GTSNPN, CDR2 SVGIG (reference sequence). V was clipped by 3 bases and J by 7 bases, with 18 bases between them.

This chain joins TRBV14 and TRBJ1-2, with D hard to call. Germline CDR1 SGHDN, CDR2 FVKESK. Trimming stripped 0 bases from V and 6 bases from J, with 11 bases between. This CDR3 contains 14 residues. The CDR3 reads CASSQELNSHGYTF. DNA for the CDR3: TGTGCCAGCAGCCAAGAACTAAACAGCCATGGCTACACCTTC.

This chain connects TRBV7-2 to TRBJ2-2; no reliable D call. Germline V gene sequence: CDR1 SGHTA, CDR2 FQGNSA. The CDR3 runs to 12 residues. Trimming removed 4 bases from V and 4 bases from J, with 4 bases in between. The CDR3 nucleotides read TGTGCCAGCAGCTCTTCCACCGGGGAGCTGTTTTTT. Translating gives CASSSSTGELFF.

The chain joins TRBV7-2 to TRBJ2-1, with TRBD2 matching over 7 bases. The CDR3 consists of 13 residues. CDR1 is SGHTA and CDR2 is FQGNSA in the germline V gene. The junction had 6 bases not matched to a gene; V was cut back by 4 bases and J by 9 bases. The CDR3 bases are TGTGCCAGCAGCTCGCTGACTAGCAGTGAGCAGTTCTTC. This codes for CASSSLTSSEQFF.

The chain links TRBV14 to TRBJ2-3; D ambiguous. The CDR3 runs 18 residues. Germline CDR1 reads SGHDN; CDR2 reads FVKESK. V was clipped by 0 bases and J by 0 bases, with 16 bases between them. The DNA of the CDR3 is TGTGCCAGCAGCCAAGACAGCAGAGCTTTTAGCAGCACAGATACGCAGTATTTT. Its protein is CASSQDSRAFSSTDTQYF.

The chain joins TRBV5-6 to TRBJ1-2; 7 nucleotides line up with TRBD1. From germline, CDR1 is SGHDT and CDR2 YYEEEE. The CDR3 totals 14 residues. Trimming took 1 base from V and 4 from J; bases not matched to a gene: 4. CDR3 DNA: TGTGCCAGCAGCTTGCGACAGGGAACCTATGGCTACACCTTC. Protein sequence: CASSLRQGTYGYTF.

The chain couples TRBV7-2 to TRBJ1-1; D gene ambiguous. V was shortened by 2 bases and J by 7 bases, with 11 bases between the two germline ends. Germline lookup yields CDR1 SGHTA and CDR2 FQGNSA. The CDR3 contains 13 residues. CDR3 in DNA: TGTGCCAGCAGCTTATCGGTGTACAGTGAAGCTTTCTTT. It translates to CASSLSVYSEAFF. The full variable domain, in which reference TRBV7-2 and TRBJ1-1 provide the parts outside the CDR3, is GAGVSQSPSNKVTEKGKDVELRCDPISGHTALYWYRQSLGQGLEFLIYFQGNSAPDKSGLPSDRFSAERTGGSVSTLTIQRTQQEDSAVYLCASSLSVYSEAFFGQGTRLTVV.

This clone was observed a single time. The V and J genes are TRBV6-1 and TRBJ2-4; D is undetermined. With 2 bases removed from V and 3 bases from J, the gap between germline ends came to 11 bases. The CDR3 covers 15 residues. Germline V gene lookup returns CDR1 MNHNS and CDR2 SASEGT. The CDR3 spells CASSEYLDGKNIQYF. The CDR3 bases are TGTGCCAGCAGTGAATACCTAGATGGCAAAAACATTCAGTACTTC.

The chain joins TRBV19 to TRBJ2-1; 12 positions agree with TRBD2. The germline V gene has CDR1 LNHDA and CDR2 SQIVND (reference sequence). The CDR3 is made up of 18 amino acids. J gave up 4 bases and V 3 bases, and 10 bases lay outside the gene matches. The CDR3 sequence is CASSIHGTSGLLYNEQFF. CDR3 bases: TGTGCCAGTAGTATCCATGGGACTAGCGGGCTTCTTTACAATGAGCAGTTCTTC.